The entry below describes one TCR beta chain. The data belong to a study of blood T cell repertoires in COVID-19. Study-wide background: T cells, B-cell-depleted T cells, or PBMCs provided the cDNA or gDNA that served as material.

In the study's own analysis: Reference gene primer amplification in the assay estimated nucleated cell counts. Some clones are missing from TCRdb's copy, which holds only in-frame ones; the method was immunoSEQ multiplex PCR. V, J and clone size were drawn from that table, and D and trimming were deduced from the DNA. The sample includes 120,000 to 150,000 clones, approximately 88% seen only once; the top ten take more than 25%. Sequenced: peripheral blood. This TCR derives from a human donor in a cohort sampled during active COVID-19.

CDR3 nucleotide sequence: TGTGCCAGCAGCCAAGACAGGGCAAGTGAAAAACTGTTTTTT. It encodes CASSQDRASEKLFF. The chain uses TRBV11-2 and TRBJ1-4, with 7 bases that match TRBD1. This CDR3 has 14 amino acids. Germline trimming cut 5 bases from V and 7 bases from J; bases unmatched to any gene: 7. The germline gives CDR1 SGHAT, CDR2 FQNNGV.